The 30 T cell receptor beta chains in this list originate from one sample, sequenced in a study of blood T cell repertoires in COVID-19. Repertoires were generated with immunoSEQ multiplex PCR, while TCRdb's copy carries only in-frame clones and drops some. This table has 250,000 to 350,000 clones, 70% to 90% appearing once. Sequenced sample: peripheral blood. Receptor source: a woman aged 25-40 years with active or convalescent COVID-19.

This CDR3 reads CASSRTGHTGELFF. DNA for the CDR3: TGTGCCAGCAGCCGCACAGGGCACACCGGGGAGCTGTTTTTT. V gene TRBV6-5 combines with J gene TRBJ2-2, with TRBD1 as a possible D gene (6 bases). The CDR3 totals 14 residues. Trimming stripped 6 bases from V and 3 bases from J, with 11 bases between. The V gene's germline CDR1 is MNHEY and CDR2 SVGAGI.

V is TRBV6-5 and J is TRBJ1-2; D perhaps matches TRBD1 (6 bases). Germline V CDR1 and CDR2: MNHEY, SVGAGI. V was trimmed by 5 bases and J by 3 bases, leaving 13 bases between them. This CDR3 region has 14 residues. The CDR3 is CASSPRAGDYGYTF. DNA of the CDR3: TGTGCCAGCAGTCCCCGAGCAGGGGACTATGGCTACACCTTC.

The CDR3 here is CASNRTPLAGLYNEQFF. CDR3 DNA sequence: TGTGCCAGCAACAGAACCCCCCTAGCGGGGCTCTACAATGAGCAGTTCTTC. The chain combines TRBV21-1 with TRBJ2-1; the table's D call, TRBD2, has no DNA check behind it. TRBV21-1 counts as a pseudogene. This CDR3 has 17 amino acids.

CDR3 region: CSVVSGLSTEAFF. Written as DNA, the CDR3 is TGCAGCGTTGTCTCGGGGTTGTCTACTGAAGCTTTCTTT. This sequence joins TRBV29-1 and TRBJ1-1; no clear D gene. Trimming shortened V by 4 bases and J by 5 bases, and 14 bases separated the two germline ends. The CDR3 runs to 13 residues. Germline V gives CDR1 SQVTM, CDR2 ANQGSEA.

The CDR3 coding sequence is TGTGCCACCTCAAAAAGGGGGGGCAGGGCCAAAAACATTCAGTACTTC. Protein product: CATSKRGGRAKNIQYF. The chain recombines TRBV19 with TRBJ2-4, with D perhaps matching TRBD2 (7 bases). Germline CDR1 reads LNHDA; CDR2 reads SQIVND (reference sequence). This CDR3 has 16 residues. V was clipped by 10 bases and J by 1 base, with 20 bases between them.

This sequence joins TRBV19 and TRBJ2-1; 7 positions match TRBD1. The CDR3 runs to 18 residues. The germline V gene has CDR1 LNHDA and CDR2 SQIVND (reference sequence). V was clipped by 0 bases and J by 7 bases; unmatched bases: 15. For the CDR3, the DNA is TGTGCCAGTAGTATAGACCCCTCCGGACAGGCCCTTGGGAATGAGCAGTTCTTC. It codes for CASSIDPSGQALGNEQFF.

This chain uses TRBV18 with TRBJ2-5; D is perhaps TRBD1 (5 bases). With 0 bases removed from V and 5 bases from J, the gap between germline ends came to 7 bases. The CDR3 contains 13 residues. Per the germline V gene, CDR1 is KGHSH and CDR2 is LQKENI. The CDR3 spells CASSPPGAETQYF. In DNA form, the CDR3 reads TGTGCCAGCTCACCACCAGGGGCGGAGACCCAGTACTTC.

This clone was found once. At the DNA level, this CDR3 is encoded by other sequences in the same sample as well. This sequence joins TRBV6-5 and TRBJ1-1, with D perhaps matching TRBD1 (6 bases). V was shortened by 2 bases and J by 4 bases, with 11 bases between the two germline ends. The germline gives CDR1 MNHEY, CDR2 SVGAGI. The CDR3 sequence is 14 residues long. The CDR3 spells CASSYGGAGTEAFF. The CDR3 bases are TGTGCCAGCAGTTACGGGGGGGCGGGCACTGAAGCTTTCTTT.

V is TRBV5-5 and J is TRBJ1-1; weak D call: TRBD1 (5 bases). This CDR3 region has 15 residues. CDR1 is SGHKS, CDR2 YYEKEE, per germline (reference sequence). Trimming stripped 0 bases from V and 4 bases from J, with 13 bases between. CDR3 sequence: CASSLAQGWGTEAFF. The CDR3 nucleotides read TGTGCCAGCAGCTTGGCCCAGGGCTGGGGCACTGAAGCTTTCTTT.

This clone was detected a few times. This chain uses TRBV18 with TRBJ2-7; 11 nucleotides match TRBD1. The germline V gene encodes CDR1 KGHSH and CDR2 LQKENI. The CDR3 has 14 residues. V was pared by 3 bases and J by 5 bases, with 3 bases of the junction left unmatched. The CDR3 region has the DNA TGTGCCAGCTCACCTTGGACAGGGGGCAACGAGCAGTACTTC. Its translation is CASSPWTGGNEQYF.

This rearrangement joins TRBV4-1 to TRBJ2-7, with D perhaps TRBD2 (6 bases). The germline CDR1 and CDR2 sequences are MGHRA and YSYEKL. Deletions cut 2 bases from V and 0 bases from J, with 17 bases between. The CDR3 contains 17 residues. Here the CDR3 DNA reads TGCGCCAGCAGCCAACCTCAAAGCGGGCGGAGCTCCTACGAGCAGTACTTC. Translating it yields CASSQPQSGRSSYEQYF.

V usage is TRBV19 and J usage is TRBJ1-5; no clear D gene. The CDR3 sequence is 14 residues long. CDR1 LNHDA and CDR2 SQIVND come from the germline V gene (reference sequence). V lost 2 bases and J lost 5, with 10 bases in between. In DNA, the CDR3 is TGTGCCAGTAGTATATTGCAGGTTGATCAGCCCCAGCATTTT. Translation gives CASSILQVDQPQHF.

The V gene is TRBV2, the J gene TRBJ1-2, with TRBD1 matching over 8 bases. The germline CDR1 and CDR2 sequences are SNHLY and FYNNEI. Germline trimming cut 2 bases from V and 0 bases from J; bases unmatched to any gene: 14. The CDR3 loop spans 19 amino acids. The CDR3 DNA follows: TGTGCCAGCAGTGAATCGGCGGGACAGGTCACCTTCTCTAACTATGGCTACACCTTC. Amino acids: CASSESAGQVTFSNYGYTF.

The rearrangement links TRBV4-2 to TRBJ2-3; 14 nucleotides agree with TRBD2. With 3 bases clipped from V and 0 bases from J, the junction kept 8 bases outside the gene matches. The CDR3 has 19 amino acids. CDR1 and CDR2 from the germline V gene are LGHNA and YNFKEQ. This CDR3 reads CASSHGGLAGGSSTDTQYF. Here the CDR3 DNA reads TGTGCCAGCAGCCATGGAGGACTAGCGGGGGGCTCTAGCACAGATACGCAGTATTTT.

The chain recombines TRBV6-2 or TRBV6-3 with TRBJ1-1; D not resolved. The CDR3 spans 11 residues. V dropped 5 bases and J dropped 8 bases, with 9 bases sitting between them. Per the germline V gene, CDR1 is MNHEY and CDR2 is SVGEGT. The CDR3 nucleotides are TGTGCCAGCAGTAGGGAGGGAGAAGCTTTCTTT. As protein: CASSREGEAFF.

The chain links TRBV5-1 to TRBJ2-3, with 9 bases that match TRBD2. The CDR3 sequence is 15 residues long. Trimming cost V 2 bases and J 6 bases; bases outside gene matches: 7. Germline values: CDR1 SGHRS, CDR2 YFSETQ. Here the CDR3 reads CASSFASGGWDTQYF. The DNA for the CDR3 is TGCGCCAGCAGCTTTGCAAGCGGGGGGTGGGATACGCAGTATTTT.

The rearrangement uses TRBV19 and TRBJ1-5; 8 bases align to TRBD1. The J segment lost 7 bases and the V segment lost 5 bases, leaving 7 bases of the junction unmatched. Germline V gene lookup returns CDR1 LNHDA and CDR2 SQIVND (reference sequence). There are 14 residues in the CDR3. DNA for the CDR3: TGTGCCAGTAGTCAAAACAGGGGGTGGCAGCCCCAGCATTTT. This translates into CASSQNRGWQPQHF.

The chain joins TRBV2 to TRBJ2-1, with 12 positions matching TRBD2. This CDR3 spans 18 amino acids. V lost 10 bases to trimming and J lost 1 base; unmatched junction nucleotides: 14. The V gene's germline CDR1 is SNHLY and CDR2 FYNNEI. The CDR3 DNA sequence: TGTGCCACCACGAAGACTAGCGGGGGCCTGACATCCTACAATGAGCAGTTCTTC. It specifies CATTKTSGGLTSYNEQFF. Filled out from reference TRBV2 and TRBJ2-1, the complete variable domain reads EPEVTQTPSHQVTQMGQEVILRCVPISNHLYFYWYRQILGQKVEFLVSFYNNEISEKSEIFDDQFSVERPDGSNFTLKIRSTKLEDSAMYFCATTKTSGGLTSYNEQFFGPGTRLTVL.

The chain links TRBV7-2 to TRBJ1-1, with 9 positions matching TRBD1. V lost 4 bases, J lost 0 bases, and 6 bases stayed unmatched. Germline CDR1 SGHTA, CDR2 FQGNSA. The CDR3 spans 16 residues. The CDR3 coding sequence is TGTGCCAGCAGCTCTGGACAGGGGCCGCTGAACACTGAAGCTTTCTTT. This sequence encodes CASSSGQGPLNTEAFF.

This chain links TRBV6-5 with TRBJ2-2; maybe TRBD2 (5 bases). Germline CDR1 MNHEY, CDR2 SVGAGI. V lost 8 bases and J lost 2, with 15 bases in between. The CDR3 has 15 amino acids. CDR3 DNA sequence: TGTGCCAGCTCTGTGAGGGTGGGCAACACCGGGGAGCTGTTTTTT. Translating it yields CASSVRVGNTGELFF.

This clone was seen more than once but under ten times. The chain combines TRBV6-1 with TRBJ1-5; 8 nucleotides align to TRBD1. This CDR3 contains 15 residues. Germline CDR1 and CDR2: MNHNS and SASEGT. V trimming: 3 bases; J trimming: 5 bases; junction bases outside the gene matches: 6. CDR3: CASSDPQGGDQPQHF. CDR3 bases: TGTGCCAGCAGTGATCCACAGGGGGGGGATCAGCCCCAGCATTTT.

The J gene is TRBJ2-2, the V gene TRBV5-1, with D tentatively TRBD2 (5 bases). The ends were cut back, 2 bases at V and 5 bases at J, with 7 bases in the middle. Germline V gene sequence: CDR1 SGHRS, CDR2 YFSETQ. This CDR3 has 13 residues. CDR3 loop: CASSFRETGELFF. The CDR3, as DNA: TGCGCCAGCAGCTTCCGGGAAACCGGGGAGCTGTTTTTT.

This clone was picked up one time. Other DNA sequences of this sample code for an identical CDR3. The V call is TRBV5-1, the J call TRBJ1-1, with 7 bases fitting TRBD1. The CDR3 covers 14 residues. V lost 1 base to trimming and J lost 5 bases; unmatched junction nucleotides: 5. Germline assignment: CDR1 SGHRS and CDR2 YFSETQ. CDR3 coding DNA: TGCGCCAGCAGCTTGACAGGGGAAGTGACTGAAGCTTTCTTT. Residues: CASSLTGEVTEAFF.

The chain has TRBV9 and TRBJ1-2; tentative D call: TRBD1 (6 bases). Trimming removed 7 bases from V and 4 bases from J, with 17 bases in between. CDR3 length equals 14 residues. CDR1 is SGDLS, CDR2 YYNGEE, per germline. CDR3 sequence (DNA): TGTGCCAGCGCCCCCTCAGGGGTGGCCTATGGCTACACCTTC. Its translation is CASAPSGVAYGYTF.

The J gene is TRBJ2-1, the V gene TRBV5-4, with 7 positions matching TRBD1. The CDR3 consists of 13 residues. The J segment lost 8 bases and the V segment lost 5 bases, leaving 7 bases of the junction unmatched. Germline assignment: CDR1 SGHNT and CDR2 YYREEE (reference sequence). The CDR3 region has the DNA TGTGCCAGCAGAACAGGGGCGGTGGATGAGCAGTTCTTC. Amino acids: CASRTGAVDEQFF.

This rearrangement joins TRBV4-3 to TRBJ1-1; TRBD1 might be the D (6 bases). V lost 0 bases and J 8 bases, leaving 16 bases between the germline ends. The germline V gene encodes CDR1 LGHNA and CDR2 YSLEER. The CDR3 runs 15 residues. The CDR3 DNA sequence: TGCGCCAGCAGCCAAGAGTCGGGGGGCGGCCGCGAAGCTTTCTTT. Protein: CASSQESGGGREAFF.

The chain carries TRBV30 and TRBJ1-1, with 9 positions matching TRBD1. The CDR3 sequence is 12 residues long. The trim removed 5 bases at V and 4 bases at J, leaving 2 bases unmatched. Looked up from germline, CDR1 is GTSNPN and CDR2 is SVGIG (reference sequence). CDR3 protein: CAWSDRGTEAFF. The CDR3 DNA sequence: TGTGCCTGGTCGGACAGGGGCACTGAAGCTTTCTTT.

V is TRBV30 and J is TRBJ2-7; 7 nucleotides agree with TRBD1. V dropped 5 bases and J dropped 2; count of bases not matched to a gene: 6. This CDR3 is 13 amino acids long. CDR1 and CDR2 from the germline V gene are GTSNPN and SVGIG (reference sequence). CDR3 region: CAWETGPTYEQYF. The CDR3 nucleotides are TGTGCCTGGGAGACAGGGCCCACCTACGAGCAGTACTTC. Drawing the rest from reference TRBV30 and TRBJ2-7, the complete variable domain is SQTIHQWPATLVQPVGSPLSLECTVEGTSNPNLYWYRQAAGRGLQLLFYSVGIGQISSEVPQNLSASRPQDRQFILSSKKLLLSDSGFYLCAWETGPTYEQYFGPGTRLTVT.

This clone was observed a few times. V usage is TRBV7-9 and J usage is TRBJ2-1; maybe TRBD2 (6 bases). Germline V gene data show CDR1 as SEHNR and CDR2 as FQNEAQ (reference sequence). Between the trimmed V and J ends, which lost 1 base and 12 bases, there was a span of 13 bases. CDR3 length: 13 residues. CDR3 in amino acids: CASSLELEGGQFF. The DNA of the CDR3 is TGTGCCAGCAGCTTAGAACTGGAGGGAGGGCAGTTCTTC.

This chain links TRBV30 with TRBJ1-2; 7 positions agree with TRBD1. Losses at the gene ends were 3 bases for V and 3 bases for J; bases not matched to a gene: 4. CDR1 is GTSNPN, CDR2 SVGIG, per germline (reference sequence). CDR3 size: 13 residues. DNA of the CDR3: TGTGCCTGGAGGGGACAGTTTGACTATGGCTACACCTTC. This gives the protein CAWRGQFDYGYTF.